What follows describes a single T cell receptor (beta chain). Seattle patients were enrolled while actively infected and followed longitudinally. These data belong to a study of blood T cell repertoires in COVID-19. Background on the study: Italy, Spain and the United States were the sources of the convalescent and acute COVID-19 samples. PBMCs, B-cell-depleted T cells, or T cells were the source of the cDNA or gDNA that made up the material.

In the original workflow: Estimation of nucleated cell counts was performed using reference gene primer amplification. Here immunoSEQ multiplex PCR was the method, and the copy in TCRdb shows in-frame clones only, minus some. V, J and clone size derive from that table, while D and trimming were established from the DNA sequence. The profile covers under 200,000 clones, with more than 75% appearing a single time and 2.5% to 3% taken by the ten largest. CDR1 and CDR2 from the germline V gene are SGDLS and YYNGEE. Trimming shortened V by 0 bases and J by 3 bases, and 4 bases separated the two germline ends. The CDR3 consists of 13 residues.

The sample comprised peripheral blood. This TCR came from a woman of 80 years or more with COVID-19, enrolled during active disease. The J gene is TRBJ1-5, the V gene TRBV9; D unresolved. The CDR3 protein is CASSVGDNQPQHF. As DNA, the CDR3 is TGTGCCAGCAGCGTAGGCGACAATCAGCCCCAGCATTTT.